The present T cell receptor beta chain was sequenced within a study of molecular identifiers for immune sequencing clone quantification. TCRdb redid the calling of the PCR reads with MiXCR, one entry per CDR3 protein. Of 460,000 or so distinct CDR3 sequences in the sample, roughly 26% were seen once. As concerns this clonotype: Sequence at one end of the junction differs from germline and may be a read error.

The CDR3 is 15 amino acids. Germline V gives CDR1 MNHEY, CDR2 SVGEGT. The source of this sequence is a human donor in good health. Some libraries in this study had Jurkat cell RNA spiked in. The gene calls are TRBV6-2 or TRBV6-3 and TRBJ1-1; D might be TRBD1 (5 bases). Sequencing was performed on naive CD8+ T cells from blood, with Jurkat cell RNA spiked in. Subset of the sample: FACS-sorted CD8+CD4-CCR7+CD45RA+ naive T cells. The CDR3 sequence: CASGYFGAQDTEAFF. Written as DNA, the CDR3 is TGTGCCAGCGGTTATTTTGGGGCCCAGGACACTGAAGCTTTCTTT.